Listed here are 9 T cell receptor beta chains from one sample, sequenced in a study of T-cell memory formation after mild COVID-19. TCRdb analysed the 5' RACE reads with MiXCR anew, one entry per CDR3 protein. The repertoire has fewer than 450,000 distinct CDR3 sequences, 20% to 30% of them found once; the top ten carry roughly 9.7%. Sequenced material: PBMCs or a T cell subset sorted from them (not recorded which). The source of these receptors is an adult woman who had mild COVID-19 (a few samples of this study predate the infection). Cell type and time point are not known.

The chain carries TRBV20-1 and TRBJ2-6; 8 nucleotides match TRBD1. Germline assignment: CDR1 DFQATT and CDR2 SNEGSKA (reference sequence). This CDR3 region has 16 residues. V lost 6 bases to trimming and J lost 0 bases; unmatched junction nucleotides: 7. CDR3 in amino acids: CSAPPGGSSGANVLTF. The CDR3, as DNA: TGCAGTGCCCCGCCAGGGGGCAGCTCTGGGGCCAACGTCCTGACTTTC.

The CDR3 protein is CSASSGGAFETQYF. CDR3 sequence (DNA): TGCAGTGCTTCTAGCGGGGGGGCCTTTGAGACCCAGTACTTC. The chain employs TRBV20-1 and TRBJ2-5; 12 nucleotides align to TRBD2. V lost 5 bases and J lost 5; bases outside the gene matches: 6. CDR1 DFQATT and CDR2 SNEGSKA come from the germline V gene (reference sequence). The CDR3 covers 14 residues.

The V call is TRBV20-1, the J call TRBJ1-1; 7 bases line up with TRBD1. From germline, CDR1 is DFQATT and CDR2 SNEGSKA (reference sequence). The CDR3 has 14 amino acids. The V segment lost 7 bases and the J segment 4 bases; nucleotides outside the gene matches: 12. The CDR3 spells CSVPRQGGSTEAFF. CDR3 DNA sequence: TGCAGTGTTCCGAGACAGGGAGGTAGCACTGAAGCTTTCTTT.

This chain connects TRBV12-3 or TRBV12-4 to TRBJ2-7; D is unresolved. The CDR3 totals 15 residues. Trimming stripped 6 bases from V and 3 bases from J, with 18 bases between. DNA for the CDR3: TGTGCCAGCAGCTCAGACGCTAAAAGGTTCTACGAGCAGTACTTC. Translation: CASSSDAKRFYEQYF.

There are a few counts of this clonotype. The rearrangement uses TRBV12-3 or TRBV12-4 and TRBJ2-2, with unresolved D. The length of the CDR3 is 13 residues. The V end was cut by 2 bases, the J end by 5 bases, with 6 bases between. The CDR3 loop reads CASSLRETGELFF. DNA of the CDR3: TGTGCCAGCAGTTTAAGGGAAACCGGGGAGCTGTTTTTT.

The gene calls are TRBV5-8 and TRBJ2-7, with D uncertain. The V end lost 4 bases, the J end lost 0 bases, and 17 bases lay between the germline ends. The CDR3 sequence is 16 residues long. Germline V CDR1 and CDR2: SGHTS, YDEGEE. The CDR3 is CASSSLFGSSSYEQYF. CDR3 sequence (DNA): TGTGCCAGCAGCAGTCTTTTCGGGTCCAGCTCCTACGAGCAGTACTTC.

This clonotype appeared a few times. V and J are TRBV7-6 and TRBJ2-7; 10 bases fit TRBD2. The CDR3 extends over 14 amino acids. CDR1 SGHVS and CDR2 FNYEAQ come from the germline V gene. Trimming took 5 bases from V and 5 from J; bases not matched to a gene: 6. In nucleotides, the CDR3 is TGTGCCAGCAGCCAGAGGCTAGCGGGAGACGAGCAGTACTTC. Its translation is CASSQRLAGDEQYF.

The rearrangement uses TRBV2 and TRBJ2-1; no reliable D call. The length of the CDR3 is 13 residues. Deletions cut 3 bases from V and 4 bases from J, with 7 bases between. The germline gives CDR1 SNHLY, CDR2 FYNNEI. Written as DNA, the CDR3 is TGTGCCAGCAGTGACGGCAGGTACAATGAGCAGTTCTTC. It encodes CASSDGRYNEQFF.

This clonotype was observed a few times. V usage is TRBV4-2 and J usage is TRBJ1-2; D unresolved. V dropped 0 bases and J dropped 4 bases, with 12 bases sitting between them. The CDR3 is 15 amino acids. Germline V gene data show CDR1 as LGHNA and CDR2 as YNFKEQ. CDR3 sequence reads: CASSQDEEPRYGYTF. CDR3 DNA sequence: TGTGCCAGCAGCCAAGATGAGGAGCCCCGCTATGGCTACACCTTC.